The next 30 T cell receptor beta chains were all read from a single sample in a study of blood T cell repertoires in COVID-19. Assay used: immunoSEQ multiplex PCR; TCRdb lists only in-frame clones, some missing. The table lists around 200,000 clones, around 83% of them singletons. The specimen sequenced was peripheral blood. The origin of the receptors is a man in his fifties with active or convalescent COVID-19.

This rearrangement joins TRBV7-2 to TRBJ2-2; TRBD2 aligns across 8 bases. J lost 3 bases, V lost 5 bases, and 5 bases had no gene match. CDR1 is SGHTA and CDR2 is FQGNSA in the germline V gene. CDR3 size: 15 residues. Here the CDR3 reads CASSIGTSHTGELFF. The CDR3 nucleotides are TGTGCCAGCAGCATCGGGACTAGTCACACCGGGGAGCTGTTTTTT.

The chain uses TRBV6-2 or TRBV6-3 and TRBJ2-5; 10 bases fit TRBD2. After removal of 5 bases from V and 2 bases from J, the junction contained 8 bases not matched to a gene. CDR3 length equals 16 residues. Germline V gene lookup returns CDR1 MNHEY and CDR2 SVGEGT. The DNA for the CDR3 is TGTGCCAGCAGTCTTAGCGGGGGGCCTACACAAGAGACCCAGTACTTC. This sequence encodes CASSLSGGPTQETQYF.

The chain recombines TRBV7-9 with TRBJ1-2, with 10 bases fitting TRBD1. Germline V CDR1 and CDR2: SEHNR, FQNEAQ (reference sequence). The trim removed 5 bases at V and 8 bases at J, leaving 5 bases unmatched. The CDR3 is 13 amino acids. CDR3 sequence (DNA): TGTGCCAGCAGCCGACAGGGGGCGAGGGGCTACACCTTC. This sequence encodes CASSRQGARGYTF.

V and J are TRBV6-5 and TRBJ1-1; 9 bases fit TRBD1. Germline CDR1 is MNHEY and CDR2 is SVGAGI. The CDR3 is 15 residues long. The junction had 11 bases not matched to a gene; V was cut back by 6 bases and J by 6 bases. The CDR3 DNA follows: TGTGCCAGCAGCTCCGGAGGACAGGGGCGCTCTGAAGCTTTCTTT. Translated: CASSSGGQGRSEAFF.

The genes are TRBV29-1 and TRBJ2-7; 9 positions agree with TRBD2. This CDR3 region has 13 residues. Germline values: CDR1 SQVTM, CDR2 ANQGSEA. J lost 0 bases, V lost 6 bases, and 3 bases had no gene match. CDR3 residues: CSVLTSGSYEQYF. In nucleotides, the CDR3 is TGCAGCGTCCTGACTAGCGGCTCCTACGAGCAGTACTTC.

V is TRBV25-1 and J is TRBJ1-1, with TRBD1 matching over 7 bases. The junction had 12 bases not matched to a gene; V was cut back by 8 bases and J by 6 bases. The CDR3 totals 14 residues. Germline CDR1 MGHDK, CDR2 SYGVNS. The CDR3 loop is CASAIGQAGAEAFF. Written as DNA, the CDR3 is TGTGCCAGCGCAATCGGACAGGCTGGTGCTGAAGCTTTCTTT.

The rearrangement joins TRBV21-1 to TRBJ2-3; the table gives TRBD2 as D, unverified against the DNA. TRBV21-1 is a pseudogene segment. CDR3 length: 16 amino acids. The chain's CDR3 is CASSGRLEGCTDTQYF. In DNA form, the CDR3 reads TGTGCCAGCAGCGGACGACTAGAGGGTTGCACAGATACGCAGTATTTT.

The chain uses TRBV3-1 (or the pseudogene TRBV3-2) and TRBJ2-1; the D gene is possibly TRBD2 (5 bases). The CDR3 runs to 18 residues. Deletions cut 0 bases from V and 1 base from J, with 16 bases between. CDR1 is LGHDT and CDR2 is YNNKEL in the germline V gene (reference sequence). The CDR3 DNA reads TGTGCCAGCAGCCAAGATCGGGGTAGCCTAAATTCCTACAATGAGCAGTTCTTC. Its translation: CASSQDRGSLNSYNEQFF.

The chain combines TRBV19 with TRBJ2-4; weak D call: TRBD1 (6 bases). The germline gives CDR1 LNHDA, CDR2 SQIVND (reference sequence). V was shortened by 8 bases and J by 1 base, with 12 bases between the two germline ends. The CDR3 is 14 amino acids. For the CDR3, the DNA is TGTGCCAGTCAACAGGGTTCGGCCAAAAACATTCAGTACTTC. Translated, it gives CASQQGSAKNIQYF.

The J gene is TRBJ1-1, the V gene TRBV7-8; no reliable D call. V was shortened by 4 bases and J by 3 bases, with 27 bases between the two germline ends. The CDR3 consists of 19 residues. Germline V lookup: CDR1 SGHVS, CDR2 FQNEAQ. The CDR3 DNA reads as TGTGCCAGCAGCTCCCACTGGAGGAACCGTCGGTGGGTGGACACTGAAGCTTTCTTT. This gives the protein CASSSHWRNRRWVDTEAFF.

The V call is TRBV19, the J call TRBJ2-5; perhaps TRBD2 as D (5 bases). V was cut by 8 bases and J by 1 base, with 11 bases left in between. Germline assignment: CDR1 LNHDA and CDR2 SQIVND (reference sequence). CDR3 length: 13 amino acids. The CDR3 bases are TGTGCCAGTTGCGTCGGAGGCCAAGAGACCCAGTACTTC. Amino acid sequence: CASCVGGQETQYF.

The chain recombines TRBV19 with TRBJ1-2; TRBD1 might be the D (6 bases). Germline V lookup: CDR1 LNHDA, CDR2 SQIVND (reference sequence). This CDR3 has 14 residues. V gave up 7 bases and J gave up 7 bases, with 19 bases separating them. The DNA for the CDR3 is TGTGCCAGTACCTCCGTCAGGGGTCTTTTTGGCTACACCTTC. This gives the protein CASTSVRGLFGYTF. The full variable domain, completed using reference TRBV19 and TRBJ1-2, is DGGITQSPKYLFRKEGQNVTLSCEQNLNHDAMYWYRQDPGQGLRLIYYSQIVNDFQKGDIAEGYSVSREKKESFPLTVTSAQKNPTAFYLCASTSVRGLFGYTFGSGTRLTVV.

The genes are TRBV14 and TRBJ1-1, with 8 bases that match TRBD1. Germline V gene lookup returns CDR1 SGHDN and CDR2 FVKESK. This CDR3 is 13 amino acids long. V lost 1 base to trimming and J lost 8 bases; unmatched junction nucleotides: 3. The CDR3 DNA is TGTGCCAGCAGCCAAGCAGGGGGCGCGGAAGCTTTCTTT. Encoded protein: CASSQAGGAEAFF.

This chain joins TRBV6-5 and TRBJ1-5, with 7 bases fitting TRBD1. The ends lost 5 bases at V and 6 bases at J; junction bases unmatched: 10. Germline V lookup: CDR1 MNHEY, CDR2 SVGAGI. This CDR3 is 15 amino acids long. The chain's CDR3 is CASSPRGRRVQPQHF. In DNA, the CDR3 is TGTGCCAGCAGTCCGAGGGGGCGAAGGGTTCAGCCCCAGCATTTT.

V and J are TRBV9 and TRBJ2-5; D unresolved. Germline V gives CDR1 SGDLS, CDR2 YYNGEE. The CDR3 runs to 15 residues. Trimming stripped 0 bases from V and 5 bases from J, with 14 bases between. This CDR3 is CASSVAAGLKETQYF. DNA of the CDR3: TGTGCCAGCAGCGTAGCTGCAGGCCTAAAGGAGACCCAGTACTTC.

This chain connects TRBV24-1 to TRBJ1-4; TRBD1 matches at 10 bases. Germline values: CDR1 KGHDR, CDR2 SFDVKD. The V and J ends lost 12 bases and 8 bases, in that order; junction bases with no gene match: 8. The CDR3 covers 13 residues. The CDR3 sequence is CAGGDRGKEKLFF. Here the CDR3 DNA reads TGTGCCGGGGGGGACAGGGGAAAGGAAAAACTGTTTTTT.

A remark on this clone: A read error may account for a junction end that differs from germline. The CDR3 DNA reads TGTGCCAGCAGCCCTTTGCAGGGGGCGGGAGAATTC. This gives the protein CASSPLQGAGEF. This chain links TRBV7-2 with TRBJ1-2, with 8 bases aligning to TRBD1. CDR1 and CDR2 from the germline V gene are SGHTA and FQGNSA. The length of the CDR3 is 12 residues. The complete variable domain, with remaining parts taken from reference TRBV7-2 and TRBJ1-2, reads GAGVSQSPSNKVTEKGKDVELRCDPISGHTALYWYRQSLGQGLEFLIYFQGNSAPDKSGLPSDRFSAERTGGSVSTLTIQRTQQEDSAVYLCASSPLQGAGEFGSGTRLTVV.

With regard to this clone: The junction and the germline gene differ at one end; a read error may be behind it. This sequence joins TRBV4-1 and TRBJ2-6; D remains unclear. The CDR3 is 15 residues long. Germline V gives CDR1 MGHRA, CDR2 YSYEKL. The CDR3 nucleotides are TGCGCCCGCAGCCGACCTAGCTCTGGGGCCAACGTCCTGACTTTC. It codes for CARSRPSSGANVLTF.

By frequency in the sample, this clone is medium-sized. The chain couples TRBV5-1 to TRBJ2-7, with TRBD1 as a possible D gene (5 bases). This CDR3 spans 13 amino acids. The V gene's germline CDR1 is SGHRS and CDR2 YFSETQ. V was cut by 0 bases and J by 3 bases, with 7 bases left in between. For the CDR3, the DNA is TGCGCCAGCAGCTTGGAGGGGTACTACGAGCAGTACTTC. It translates to CASSLEGYYEQYF.

The V gene is TRBV5-6, the J gene TRBJ1-2, with a tentative D call TRBD1 (6 bases). There are 15 residues in the CDR3. V dropped 4 bases and J dropped 4 bases, with 17 bases sitting between them. The V gene's germline CDR1 is SGHDT and CDR2 YYEEEE. CDR3 region: CASSLPLTGLYGYTF. CDR3 DNA: TGTGCCAGCAGCCTACCCTTGACAGGTCTCTATGGCTACACCTTC.

The chain uses TRBV6-1 and TRBJ2-3, with D possibly matching TRBD2 (5 bases). Germline V gene data show CDR1 as MNHNS and CDR2 as SASEGT. This CDR3 contains 17 residues. Trimming took off 4 bases at V and 3 bases at J, with 20 bases between the two ends. This chain's CDR3 is CASSGPPEGDWTDTQYF. The CDR3 DNA is TGTGCCAGCAGTGGCCCTCCCGAGGGAGATTGGACAGATACGCAGTATTTT.

The chain uses TRBV19 and TRBJ2-3, with 14 bases identical to TRBD2. The V and J ends lost 6 bases and 5 bases, in that order; junction bases with no gene match: 10. Germline V lookup: CDR1 LNHDA, CDR2 SQIVND (reference sequence). The CDR3 loop spans 17 amino acids. The CDR3 sequence: CASRRSTSGRGGDTQYF. As DNA, the CDR3 is TGTGCCAGTAGACGATCGACTAGCGGGAGGGGGGGAGATACGCAGTATTTT.

CDR3 nucleotide sequence: TGCAGCGTTTCCCATGCCTACGAGCAGTACTTC. Amino acid sequence: CSVSHAYEQYF. J is TRBJ2-7 and V is TRBV29-1; D is unclear. This CDR3 region has 11 residues. CDR1 SQVTM and CDR2 ANQGSEA come from the germline V gene. The germline V and J ends were trimmed by 5 bases and 2 bases, with 7 bases remaining between them.

V gene TRBV14 combines with J gene TRBJ2-7; 7 nucleotides agree with TRBD1. CDR1 and CDR2 from the germline V gene are SGHDN and FVKESK. There are 18 residues in the CDR3. Unmatched junction bases numbered 16, after V lost 3 bases and J lost 2 bases. The CDR3 bases are TGTGCCAGCAGCCACGATTTCACCTCTAACAGGGGCCCCTACGAGCAGTACTTC. It encodes CASSHDFTSNRGPYEQYF.

The chain has TRBV6-5 and TRBJ2-1, with D uncertain. Germline CDR1 is MNHEY and CDR2 is SVGAGI. The V gene lost 5 bases and the J gene lost 1 base, with 9 bases spanning the gap. There are 14 residues in the CDR3. The CDR3 coding sequence is TGTGCCAGCAGTAGAGACAATTCCTACAATGAGCAGTTCTTC. It codes for CASSRDNSYNEQFF.

This clone occurred a few times. The chain employs TRBV20-1 and TRBJ2-1; D is ambiguous. Germline values: CDR1 DFQATT, CDR2 SNEGSKA (reference sequence). The CDR3 is made up of 13 amino acids. Trimming stripped 3 bases from V and 8 bases from J, with 14 bases between. DNA for the CDR3: TGCAGTGCTAGTGTAAACCTCAGGTATGAGCAGTTCTTC. As protein: CSASVNLRYEQFF.

This chain connects TRBV5-1 to TRBJ2-1; maybe TRBD2 (5 bases). V was shortened by 6 bases and J by 4 bases, with 14 bases between the two germline ends. This CDR3 spans 14 amino acids. Germline V gene data show CDR1 as SGHRS and CDR2 as YFSETQ. The chain's CDR3 is CASMREFSYNEQFF. CDR3 nucleotides: TGCGCCAGCATGAGGGAGTTCAGTTACAATGAGCAGTTCTTC.

Remarks on this clone: Other DNA sequences in this sample translate to the same CDR3. The chain joins TRBV7-2 to TRBJ2-2; D is ambiguous. Germline CDR1 is SGHTA and CDR2 is FQGNSA. Trimming cost V 2 bases and J 1 base, with 5 bases left between them. The CDR3 is 14 residues long. CDR3 DNA: TGTGCCAGCAGCTTATCAGGGAACACCGGGGAGCTGTTTTTT. It specifies CASSLSGNTGELFF.

The V and J genes are TRBV9 and TRBJ2-5, with D possibly TRBD2 on 6 matching bases. Germline V gene lookup returns CDR1 SGDLS and CDR2 YYNGEE. This CDR3 spans 15 amino acids. With 1 base removed from V and 4 bases from J, the gap between germline ends came to 14 bases. CDR3 residues: CASSVLDGRGETQYF. DNA of the CDR3: TGTGCCAGCAGCGTACTTGACGGGCGGGGAGAGACCCAGTACTTC.

This chain connects TRBV10-1 to TRBJ2-1; 12 bases agree with TRBD2. With V trimmed by 6 bases and J by 4 bases, 4 bases remained unmatched. Germline CDR1 reads WNHNN; CDR2 reads SYGVQD (reference sequence). The CDR3 has 15 residues. The CDR3 nucleotides read TGCGCCAGCAGCTCCGGGACTAGCGGGTACAATGAGCAGTTCTTC. It codes for CASSSGTSGYNEQFF.